Following are 15 T cell receptor beta chains from one sample sequenced in a study of beta chain features in type 1 diabetes. The investigators reverse transcribed all of the isolated RNA, so they sequenced expressed TCRB transcripts. Libraries were prepared by immunoSEQ multiplex PCR; TCRdb keeps only in-frame clonotypes and omits some of them. The data contain 200,000 to 300,000 clones, 13% to 15% of them singletons. Input material: naive CD4+ T cells from blood. The receptors derive from a woman aged 40 to 50 in good health.

This clone occurred a few times. The chain couples TRBV11-2 to TRBJ1-2; D uncertain. The germline V gene encodes CDR1 SGHAT and CDR2 FQNNGV. This CDR3 contains 13 residues. Trimming took off 5 bases at V and 3 bases at J, with 10 bases between the two ends. The CDR3 protein is CASSPDIYYGYTF. In DNA, the CDR3 is TGTGCCAGCAGCCCAGACATATACTATGGCTACACCTTC. The full variable domain, with the rest looked up from reference TRBV11-2 and TRBJ1-2, is EAGVAQSPRYKIIEKRQSVAFWCNPISGHATLYWYQQILGQGPKLLIQFQNNGVVDDSQLPKDRFSAERLKGVDSTLKIQPAKLEDSAVYLCASSPDIYYGYTFGSGTRLTVV.

The rearrangement links TRBV27 to TRBJ2-3; 8 bases line up with TRBD1. Germline trimming cut 5 bases from V and 6 bases from J; bases unmatched to any gene: 13. The CDR3 has 16 amino acids. Germline V CDR1 and CDR2: MNHEY, SMNVEV (reference sequence). The CDR3 region is CASSTYGQGRGDTQYF. The CDR3 coding sequence is TGTGCCAGCAGTACCTACGGACAGGGACGAGGGGATACGCAGTATTTT.

In this sample, this clone turned up once. The chain links TRBV18 to TRBJ2-5; 7 bases line up with TRBD1. Trimming at V came to 3 bases and at J to 4 bases, leaving 8 bases not matched to a gene. CDR3 length equals 15 residues. The V gene's germline CDR1 is KGHSH and CDR2 LQKENI. DNA for the CDR3: TGTGCCAGCTCACCCGTTACAGGGGTGAGAGAGACCCAGTACTTC. Translation gives CASSPVTGVRETQYF.

This clone was seen a handful of times. The chain combines TRBV29-1 with TRBJ2-1; 12 nucleotides align to TRBD2. Germline V gene data show CDR1 as SQVTM and CDR2 as ANQGSEA. The CDR3 loop spans 18 amino acids. V lost 4 bases and J lost 3; bases outside the gene matches: 13. CDR3 nucleotide sequence: TGCAGCGTTGTTTGGGCGACTAGCGGGGGAAGGGGCTACAATGAGCAGTTCTTC. Translation gives CSVVWATSGGRGYNEQFF.

This clone occurred a few times. This chain links TRBV7-2 with TRBJ1-2; D uncertain. The ends were cut back, 0 bases at V and 5 bases at J, with 7 bases in the middle. Looked up from germline, CDR1 is SGHTA and CDR2 is FQGNSA. This CDR3 is 13 amino acids long. CDR3 loop: CASSLAARYGYTF. In DNA form, the CDR3 reads TGTGCCAGCAGCTTAGCGGCCAGATATGGCTACACCTTC.

The chain joins TRBV6-5 to TRBJ2-5; D uncertain. The germline V gene encodes CDR1 MNHEY and CDR2 SVGAGI. V was pared by 2 bases and J by 5 bases, with 9 bases between. The CDR3 has 13 amino acids. The CDR3 coding sequence is TGTGCCAGCAGTTACCCGTCTTTGGAGACCCAGTACTTC. Amino acid sequence: CASSYPSLETQYF.

Many counts were recorded for this clone. The V call is TRBV7-9, the J call TRBJ2-5; the D gene is possibly TRBD2 (5 bases). Germline V gene data show CDR1 as SEHNR and CDR2 as FQNEAQ (reference sequence). CDR3 length equals 13 residues. The ends were cut back, 2 bases at V and 5 bases at J, with 9 bases in the middle. This CDR3 is CASSLSGEETQYF. The DNA of the CDR3 is TGTGCCAGCAGCTTATCCGGGGAGGAGACCCAGTACTTC. The complete variable domain, with remaining parts taken from reference TRBV7-9 and TRBJ2-5, reads DTGVSQNPRHKITKRGQNVTFRCDPISEHNRLYWYRQTLGQGPEFLTYFQNEAQLEKSRLLSDRFSAERPKGSFSTLEIQRTEQGDSAMYLCASSLSGEETQYFGPGTRLLVL.

J is TRBJ2-2 and V is TRBV7-2; D unclear. CDR3 length equals 15 residues. Between the trimmed V and J ends, which lost 7 bases and 3 bases, there was a span of 15 bases. Germline CDR1 SGHTA, CDR2 FQGNSA. CDR3 protein: CASTQAALYTGELFF. The CDR3 nucleotides are TGTGCCAGCACCCAGGCTGCACTTTACACCGGGGAGCTGTTTTTT.

This clone occurred a few times. V gene TRBV5-1 combines with J gene TRBJ2-1, with TRBD2 matching over 7 bases. The CDR3 runs to 14 residues. The germline V gene has CDR1 SGHRS and CDR2 YFSETQ. The ends lost 5 bases at V and 9 bases at J; junction bases unmatched: 11. Written as DNA, the CDR3 is TGCGCCAGCAGAGAGAGCGGGGTAGCCGGTGAGCAGTTCTTC. It translates to CASRESGVAGEQFF.

The rearrangement links TRBV19 to TRBJ2-7; tentative D call: TRBD1 (6 bases). The CDR3 is 15 residues long. Trimming stripped 9 bases from V and 3 bases from J, with 21 bases between. The germline CDR1 and CDR2 sequences are LNHDA and SQIVND (reference sequence). CDR3 region: CASNPGQGPYYEQYF. DNA for the CDR3: TGTGCCAGCAACCCCGGGCAGGGGCCCTACTACGAGCAGTACTTC.

This clone has just one count. The chain uses TRBV10-3 and TRBJ1-4; no firm D call. Germline V gives CDR1 ENHRY, CDR2 SYGVKD. There are 13 residues in the CDR3. The V end lost 4 bases, the J end lost 1 base, and 4 bases lay between the germline ends. This CDR3 reads CAISVGTNEKLFF. The CDR3 region has the DNA TGTGCCATCAGTGTCGGAACTAATGAAAAACTGTTTTTT.

CDR3 amino acids: CASRSGEPFYEQYF. The CDR3 DNA is TGTGCCAGTCGATCAGGGGAGCCCTTCTACGAGCAGTACTTC. V and J are TRBV28 and TRBJ2-7, with D maybe TRBD1 (6 bases). Per germline, CDR1 MDHEN and CDR2 SYDVKM. This CDR3 is built from 14 residues. V was clipped by 9 bases and J by 3 bases, with 18 bases between them.

The chain joins TRBV9 to TRBJ2-2, with D possibly being TRBD1 (6 bases). The CDR3 runs to 16 residues. The germline gives CDR1 SGDLS, CDR2 YYNGEE. V was trimmed by 4 bases and J by 0 bases, leaving 13 bases between them. CDR3 amino acids: CASSPRGTTNTGELFF. CDR3 in DNA: TGTGCCAGCAGCCCCAGAGGGACAACGAACACCGGGGAGCTGTTTTTT.

This rearrangement joins TRBV7-9 to TRBJ2-3; 14 nucleotides align to TRBD2. Per germline, CDR1 SEHNR and CDR2 FQNEAQ (reference sequence). There are 17 residues in the CDR3. After removal of 5 bases from V and 5 bases from J, the junction contained 9 bases not matched to a gene. The CDR3: CASSGRLAGGRGDTQYF. The CDR3 DNA reads as TGTGCCAGCAGCGGCCGACTAGCGGGGGGGCGTGGAGATACGCAGTATTTT. Supplemented by reference TRBV7-9 and TRBJ2-3, the full variable domain reads DTGVSQNPRHKITKRGQNVTFRCDPISEHNRLYWYRQTLGQGPEFLTYFQNEAQLEKSRLLSDRFSAERPKGSFSTLEIQRTEQGDSAMYLCASSGRLAGGRGDTQYFGPGTRLTVL.

This clone was detected only a few times. V gene TRBV11-2 combines with J gene TRBJ2-3, with D uncertain. The CDR3 has 15 residues. Germline V lookup: CDR1 SGHAT, CDR2 FQNNGV. V was cut by 5 bases and J by 3 bases, with 15 bases left in between. CDR3 loop: CASSPYSFETDTQYF. The CDR3 DNA is TGTGCCAGCAGCCCCTACAGTTTCGAAACAGATACGCAGTATTTT.